Below, one T cell receptor (beta chain) is given with its context. What it binds is unknown. Assay: immunoSEQ multiplex PCR; the TCRdb copy retains only in-frame clones and omits some. The sample has 120,000 or so clones, approximately 88% seen once; the top ten hold 2% to 2.5%. J was trimmed by 2 bases and V by 2 bases; bases with no gene match: 2. The CDR3 spans 17 residues. Germline V gene lookup returns CDR1 LNHNV and CDR2 YYDKDF (reference sequence). This sample was included in a study of cytomegalovirus exposure and HLA in healthy donors. Broader study findings: The listing of 150 or so TCR beta chains classed them as cytomegalovirus-associated. Later, an analysis found that TCR clusters from the first cohort tended to co-occur in the 90 to 150 validation repertoires.

The chain carries TRBV15 and TRBJ2-2; the match to TRBD2 covers 13 bases. This clonotype was obtained from a woman younger than 30 in good health and CMV-seronegative. The sample taken for sequencing was PBMCs. The CDR3 nucleotides are TGTGCCACCAGCAGAACTAGCGGGAGGGCCAACACCGGGGAGCTGTTTTTT. It codes for CATSRTSGRANTGELFF.